The sequence of this TCR beta chain was determined in a study of T-cell memory formation after mild COVID-19 (dated by TCRdb to 2020 to 2022). In terms of the full investigation: TCR sequence clusters from the two donors were found to be largely donor specific. In two donors, T-cell clones that expanded and contracted after mild COVID-19 were followed by sequencing TCRalpha and TCRbeta repertoires longitudinally. The cohort comprised two young, previously healthy adult volunteers, one female and one male.

TCRdb lists the instrument as Illumina NovaSeq 6000. TCRalpha and TCRbeta cDNA libraries were built by 5'RACE with constant-segment primers, adding sample barcodes and unique molecular identifiers. Trizol reagent was used to extract RNA from every sample. Libraries were amplified in two PCR steps, with a second sample barcode and Illumina TruSeq adapters added in the second step. Sequencing of the libraries was done on an Illumina NovaSeq, producing 2 x 150 bp paired-end reads. The study's processing was this. Demultiplexing of reads and collapsing into UMI-guided consensus sequences were performed with migec v1.2.7. With mixcr v2.1.11, UMI consensuses were aligned to TRA and TRB V and J templates and assembled into clonotypes. A clonotype was counted as expanded or contracted only if both edgeR and NoisET called the change significant, with noise models trained on biological replicates. edgeR calls used a false discovery rate-adjusted p below 0.01 and a log2 fold-change threshold of 1. As an exploratory analysis of dynamics, max-normalized trajectories of the 1000 most abundant clonotypes were examined by PCA with hierarchical clustering. Each responding clone was given a CD4 or CD8 phenotype based on the CD4+ and CD8+ repertoires, which had been sequenced separately. The public reads were quality trimmed at Q25 with fastp and then assembled into clones with MiXCR by TCRdb, keeping productive beta chains. One record per CDR3 amino acid sequence lists the most common genes and DNA. These V and J calls originate from TCRdb's pipeline instead of the authors' own analysis. For this sample there are 300,000 to 400,000 distinct CDR3 sequences; more than 15% appear just once. The top ten clonotypes cover more than 20% of the sample.

What the research found in general, with its limitations: Some responding clones were detected in pre-infection memory, suggesting pre-existing cross-reactive memory T cells joined the SARS-CoV-2 response. Contracting CD4+ clones were found mainly in CM and EM memory subsets, while CD8+ clones were enriched in EMRA. From day 15 to 85, contracting clones showed balanced CD4/CD8 phenotypes, whereas a second wave of clones that expanded from day 15 to 37 leaned towards CD4+. Only a couple of mild cases were covered by the study, and larger cohorts that include severe cases with pre-infection samples were considered necessary. Whether the second-wave clones peaking on day 37 were SARS-CoV-2 specific was not confirmed.

This clonotype was observed a handful of times. The target of this receptor is not known. It may be a read error: a sequence one base away is much more abundant. PBMCs were isolated by Ficoll-Paque density gradient centrifugation. The V end loses 6 bases and the J end loses 1 base, and a stretch of 7 bases separates them. From cysteine to phenylalanine, the CDR3 is 12 amino acids long. The entry retains the CDR3 DNA only, 36 bases that are in frame from base 1. CDR1 SNHLY and CDR2 FYNNEI are derived from the germline V gene. Sequenced sample: PBMCs or a T cell subset sorted from them (not recorded which). The TCR originated in a man aged 18 to 30 who had mild COVID-19 (a few samples of this study predate the infection). The sample titles of this study are shuffled in the database, so cell type and time point are left out; the donor was told from shared clones. Recombination linked TRBV2 to TRBJ2-7, with the D gene call left open. The DNA is as follows: TGTGCCAGCAGCAGGAGATCCTACGAGCAGTACTTC. Its coded protein is CASSRRSYEQYF.